This entry concerns a single T cell receptor (beta chain). The antigen is unknown. The sample is drawn from a study of T cell responses to AZD1222 COVID-19 vaccine. This CDR3 is 15 amino acids long. V lost 6 bases and J lost 3; bases outside the gene matches: 8. The germline gives CDR1 SGHRS, CDR2 YFSETQ. Produced via immunoSEQ multiplex PCR; TCRdb's table is partial and in-frame only. The sample includes around 260,000 clones, approximately 93% of them seen just once. General observations from the study: At 160-218 and 743-854, vaccine-associated CD4 TCRs were dominant, and they spanned spike. Most donors were white British and more were female, and clonal diversity was possibly underestimated.

This sample comprised peripheral blood, obtained on day 0 of AZD1222 vaccination. This sequence was found in an adult in good health. The chain recombines TRBV5-1 with TRBJ1-1; 10 bases align to TRBD1. This CDR3 reads CASITGTGAHTEAFF. The CDR3 region has the DNA TGCGCCAGCATAACCGGGACAGGGGCACACACTGAAGCTTTCTTT.